Listed here are 9 T cell receptor beta chains from one sample, sequenced in a study of sequential checkpoint blockade in melanoma (dated by TCRdb to about 2019). The treatment or condition label of this sample denotes: randomized to nivolumab then ipilimumab (arm A) or the reverse (arm B). The protocol used for the library was the immunoSEQ multiplex PCR assay. The table was pulled from immuneACCESS by TCRdb, which kept in-frame rearrangements only. Such tables lose some clones; where checked, under half of the loss comes from unresolved V genes, and the rest has no known cause. This sample lists 20,000 to 25,000 clones; 65% to 75% were detected once. About a fifth of the sample goes to the ten largest clones. This specimen was CD8+ T cells sorted from blood (inferred from file names), taken from a patient given nivolumab and ipilimumab in sequence. The receptors stem from a human donor with melanoma.

This clone has a handful of counts. The V call is TRBV23-1, the J call TRBJ2-3, with D tentatively TRBD2 (5 bases). TRBV23-1 belongs to the ORF category, with a function that is uncertain. Trimming pared 4 bases from V and 5 bases from J, leaving 7 bases between. This CDR3 has 12 amino acids. This CDR3 is CASSPGIDTQYF. CDR3 DNA sequence: TGCGCCAGCAGTCCGGGGATAGATACGCAGTATTTT.

V gene TRBV9 combines with J gene TRBJ1-3, with D maybe TRBD1 (5 bases). V was clipped by 4 bases and J by 4 bases, with 9 bases between them. This CDR3 contains 13 residues. The germline V gene has CDR1 SGDLS and CDR2 YYNGEE. CDR3: CASSPGSGNTIYF. CDR3 coding DNA: TGTGCCAGCAGCCCAGGGTCGGGAAACACCATATATTTT.

V gene TRBV7-6 combines with J gene TRBJ2-1; D is possibly TRBD2 (7 bases). The V and J ends lost 5 bases and 3 bases respectively, with 14 bases between them. Per the germline V gene, CDR1 is SGHVS and CDR2 is FNYEAQ. There are 15 residues in the CDR3. CDR3 region: CASSDGGGRYNEQFF. CDR3 nucleotides: TGTGCCAGCAGCGATGGGGGGGGCCGCTACAATGAGCAGTTCTTC.

V and J are TRBV27 and TRBJ1-1, with D maybe TRBD1 (5 bases). CDR1 is MNHEY and CDR2 is SMNVEV in the germline V gene (reference sequence). V shed 0 bases and J shed 6 bases, with 11 bases lying between them. This CDR3 contains 14 residues. CDR3 sequence reads: CASSLSAGHPEAFF. As DNA, the CDR3 is TGTGCCAGCAGTTTATCAGCAGGGCACCCTGAAGCTTTCTTT.

CDR3 sequence reads: CASSQGQGNGYTF. The CDR3 DNA reads TGCGCCAGCAGCCAAGGACAGGGGAATGGCTACACCTTC. The chain joins TRBV4-1 to TRBJ1-2, with 8 bases aligning to TRBD1. The germline V gene encodes CDR1 MGHRA and CDR2 YSYEKL. The CDR3 sequence is 13 residues long. Losses at the gene ends were 1 base for V and 6 bases for J; bases not matched to a gene: 1.

The chain has TRBV9 and TRBJ2-7, with a tentative D call TRBD1 (6 bases). The CDR3 totals 16 residues. Germline V gene data show CDR1 as SGDLS and CDR2 as YYNGEE. V was clipped by 2 bases and J by 1 base, with 16 bases between them. Written as DNA, the CDR3 is TGTGCCAGCAGCGTTCATCGGGACACCCCATCCTACGAGCAGTACTTC. Its protein product is CASSVHRDTPSYEQYF.

The chain joins TRBV4-3 to TRBJ2-1; D may be TRBD2 (6 bases). This CDR3 region has 13 residues. Trimming cost V 8 bases and J 3 bases, with 11 bases left between them. Germline-derived CDR1 and CDR2 are LGHNA and YSLEER. The CDR3 protein is CASGGLDYNEQFF. CDR3 DNA: TGCGCCAGCGGGGGACTGGACTACAATGAGCAGTTCTTC.

The gene calls are TRBV25-1 and TRBJ2-3; TRBD1 matches 9 bases. CDR3 length: 15 amino acids. The ends lost 5 bases at V and 4 bases at J; junction bases unmatched: 7. Germline CDR1 reads MGHDK; CDR2 reads SYGVNS. The CDR3 spells CASSRGQGWSDTQYF. The CDR3 region has the DNA TGTGCCAGCAGTCGGGGACAGGGTTGGTCAGATACGCAGTATTTT.

The gene calls are TRBV19 and TRBJ1-5, with 10 positions matching TRBD1. There are 15 residues in the CDR3. V lost 5 bases, J lost 1 base, and 2 bases stayed unmatched. Germline CDR1 LNHDA, CDR2 SQIVND (reference sequence). CDR3 bases: TGTGCCAGTAGTCGGGACAGGGGAAGCAATCAGCCCCAGCATTTT. It codes for CASSRDRGSNQPQHF.